This entry lists 26 T cell receptor beta chains sequenced from one sample in a study of blood T cells in healthy people across ages. A J-beta primer mix and a sample-barcoded 5' primer were used in a second PCR of about 7 to 12 cycles. TCRdb reanalysed the 5' RACE reads using MiXCR and keeps one entry per CDR3 protein. The sample has approximately 780,000 distinct CDR3 sequences; about a quarter are singletons. This same sample was also taken into another study, of T cells of mothers and their children.

The sample consisted of blood. The receptors come from a boy aged 10-17 years in good health.

The chain links TRBV21-1 to TRBJ2-3; the DNA was not used to check the table's D call, TRBD1. TRBV21-1 is a pseudogene. The length of the CDR3 is 16 residues. CDR3 loop: CASSKDSRARTDTQYF. As DNA, the CDR3 is TGTGCCAGCAGCAAAGATTCCAGGGCACGGACAGATACGCAGTATTTT.

This clonotype was found a few times. The rearrangement links TRBV24-1 to TRBJ2-1; 9 nucleotides align to TRBD2. Germline CDR1 is KGHDR and CDR2 is SFDVKD. Trimming took 7 bases from V and 7 from J; bases not matched to a gene: 4. The length of the CDR3 is 13 residues. The CDR3 sequence is CATRAGGRNEQFF. The CDR3 DNA follows: TGTGCCACCAGAGCGGGGGGAAGAAATGAGCAGTTCTTC.

V is TRBV6-2 or TRBV6-3 and J is TRBJ2-1; D gene unclear. The CDR3 length is 11 residues. Per germline, CDR1 MNHEY and CDR2 SVGEGT. Trimming removed 5 bases from V and 7 bases from J, with 6 bases in between. CDR3: CASSRWNEQFF. The CDR3 coding sequence is TGTGCCAGCAGTAGGTGGAATGAGCAGTTCTTC.

This clonotype was detected many times. The chain uses TRBV27 and TRBJ1-5; D remains unclear. The CDR3 has 12 residues. CDR1 and CDR2 (germline): MNHEY, SMNVEV (reference sequence). V gave up 3 bases and J gave up 3 bases, with 3 bases separating them. The CDR3 here is CASSFPNQPQHF. Here the CDR3 DNA reads TGTGCCAGCAGTTTCCCCAATCAGCCCCAGCATTTT.

This rearrangement joins TRBV9 to TRBJ1-6; D not resolved. Trimming removed 3 bases at V and 0 bases at J, with 19 bases between. CDR1 and CDR2 (germline): SGDLS, YYNGEE. The CDR3 consists of 19 residues. For the CDR3, the DNA is TGTGCCAGCAGCGGGTCTAGAGGAGGCCCGAGCTCCTATAATTCACCCCTCCACTTT. Its protein is CASSGSRGGPSSYNSPLHF.

The chain uses TRBV5-1 and TRBJ1-6; a weak D match, TRBD1 (5 bases). Trimming took off 4 bases at V and 7 bases at J, with 15 bases between the two ends. Germline-derived CDR1 and CDR2 are SGHRS and YFSETQ. This CDR3 comprises 15 residues. CDR3 sequence reads: CASSITGTVNSPLHF. Here the CDR3 DNA reads TGCGCCAGCAGCATAACCGGGACTGTGAATTCACCCCTCCACTTT.

The CDR3 region has the DNA TGTGCCAGTAGTTGGCGGCTGACAGAAAATGAAAAACTGTTTTTT. Its translation is CASSWRLTENEKLFF. V is TRBV19 and J is TRBJ1-4; weak D call: TRBD1 (5 bases). V lost 5 bases, J lost 5 bases, and 15 bases lay in between. The germline CDR1 and CDR2 sequences are LNHDA and SQIVND (reference sequence). The CDR3 covers 15 residues.

This clonotype was seen a few times. J is TRBJ1-4 and V is TRBV7-2; TRBD1 is a possible D gene (6 bases). Trimming stripped 4 bases from V and 7 bases from J, with 13 bases between. CDR1 is SGHTA, CDR2 FQGNSA, per germline. The CDR3 has 14 residues. In DNA form, the CDR3 reads TGTGCCAGCAGCTCGAACGGGGGCGGTGAAAAACTGTTTTTT. Translated, it gives CASSSNGGGEKLFF.

The rearrangement links TRBV5-4 to TRBJ2-4, with no clear D. Trimming took 4 bases from V and 0 from J, leaving 11 bases between them. Germline V lookup: CDR1 SGHNT, CDR2 YYREEE (reference sequence). This CDR3 contains 15 residues. The CDR3 loop reads CASSRLLLAKNIQYF. CDR3 in DNA: TGTGCCAGCAGCCGGCTTCTACTAGCCAAAAACATTCAGTACTTC.

This chain joins TRBV2 and TRBJ1-3; possible D gene TRBD1, 5 bases. The V end was cut by 7 bases, the J end by 0 bases, with 10 bases between. This CDR3 has 14 amino acids. Germline CDR1 SNHLY, CDR2 FYNNEI. This CDR3 reads CASTGGDSGNTIYF. The DNA for the CDR3 is TGTGCCAGCACCGGGGGGGACTCTGGAAACACCATATATTTT.

The table lists this clonotype with a few counts. The V and J genes are TRBV6-5 and TRBJ2-3, with TRBD2 matching 9 bases. CDR1 is MNHEY, CDR2 SVGAGI, per germline. The length of the CDR3 is 15 residues. Trimming removed 7 bases from V and 2 bases from J; junction bases left unmatched: 7. CDR3 loop: CASTLAGETTDTQYF. As DNA, the CDR3 is TGTGCCAGCACCTTAGCGGGGGAGACCACAGATACGCAGTATTTT.

This clonotype was seen only a few times. The chain couples TRBV27 to TRBJ2-5, with 12 bases identical to TRBD2. This CDR3 contains 14 residues. The V gene's germline CDR1 is MNHEY and CDR2 SMNVEV (reference sequence). Trimming removed 5 bases from V and 7 bases from J; junction bases left unmatched: 5. CDR3 in DNA: TGTGCCAGCAGTGCGACTAGCGGGGGAGGGACCCAGTACTTC. The encoded protein is CASSATSGGGTQYF.

This clonotype showed up just a few times. The chain recombines TRBV28 with TRBJ1-3; D call uncertain. Germline CDR1 is MDHEN and CDR2 is SYDVKM. The CDR3 is 16 amino acids. Trimming stripped 2 bases from V and 0 bases from J, with 11 bases between. In DNA, the CDR3 is TGTGCCAGCAGTTTACTCGCAGGCCGCTCTGGAAACACCATATATTTT. This encodes CASSLLAGRSGNTIYF.

The chain combines TRBV3-1 with TRBJ2-7; 9 nucleotides line up with TRBD1. This CDR3 contains 14 residues. The germline V gene encodes CDR1 LGHDT and CDR2 YNNKEL (reference sequence). V was clipped by 3 bases and J by 4 bases; unmatched bases: 4. The CDR3 sequence: CASSHRDREYEQYF. The CDR3 nucleotides are TGTGCCAGCAGCCACCGGGACAGGGAATACGAGCAGTACTTC.

A few counts support this clonotype. V gene TRBV7-2 combines with J gene TRBJ2-5, with 10 nucleotides matching TRBD1. The J call may not be correct, given that the DNA end is closer to TRBJ2-1. Germline CDR1 is SGHTA and CDR2 is FQGNSA. The CDR3 spans 16 residues. The DNA of the CDR3 is TGTGCCAGCAGCTTAGCCCCCGGGACAGGGGTGTATGAGCAGTTCTTC. This translates into CASSLAPGTGVYEQFF.

This clonotype was detected once. V gene TRBV12-3 or TRBV12-4 combines with J gene TRBJ1-6; D might be TRBD1 (6 bases). The CDR3 spans 16 residues. Trimming cost V 6 bases and J 4 bases, with 16 bases left between them. The CDR3 DNA reads TGTGCCAGCAGCTCTGACAGGCGCCCTTATAATTCACCCCTCCACTTT. Its protein product is CASSSDRRPYNSPLHF.

The chain combines TRBV7-9 with TRBJ1-1; 8 bases map to TRBD1. The trim removed 2 bases at V and 11 bases at J, leaving 10 bases unmatched. The germline CDR1 and CDR2 sequences are SEHNR and FQNEAQ (reference sequence). The CDR3 sequence is 14 residues long. CDR3 bases: TGTGCCAGCAGCTTATCAGGGGGCGCGAGGGGTGCTTTCTTT. It encodes CASSLSGGARGAFF.

This chain uses TRBV6-6 with TRBJ1-5, with a tentative D call TRBD1 (6 bases). The germline CDR1 and CDR2 sequences are MNHNY and SVGAGI (reference sequence). V shed 0 bases and J shed 6 bases, with 12 bases lying between them. The CDR3 totals 15 residues. The CDR3 loop reads CASSYSRGAIQPQHF. The CDR3, as DNA: TGTGCCAGCAGTTACTCTAGGGGGGCCATTCAGCCCCAGCATTTT.

The chain joins TRBV7-8 to TRBJ2-1, with D unresolved. Germline V gene data show CDR1 as SGHVS and CDR2 as FQNEAQ. The length of the CDR3 is 15 residues. V lost 4 bases, J lost 0 bases, and 10 bases lay in between. In DNA, the CDR3 is TGTGCCAGCAGCTCCTTCGGTGGCTCCTACAATGAGCAGTTCTTC. Protein: CASSSFGGSYNEQFF.

This chain uses TRBV20-1 with TRBJ2-3; TRBD2 aligns across 7 bases. The CDR3 has 14 residues. V lost 5 bases to trimming and J lost 4 bases; unmatched junction nucleotides: 9. Germline CDR1 is DFQATT and CDR2 is SNEGSKA (reference sequence). CDR3 DNA sequence: TGCAGTGCTGGGGGTGGGGGGGAAGCAGATACGCAGTATTTT. It specifies CSAGGGGEADTQYF.

Only one count was recorded for this clonotype. The chain employs TRBV21-1 and TRBJ2-3; the table names TRBD1, a call not compared with the DNA. TRBV21-1 is an annotated pseudogene. The CDR3 covers 12 residues. CDR3 loop: CASSNNRLTQYF. The CDR3 DNA is TGTGCCAGCAGCAACAACAGGCTAACGCAGTATTTT.

This clonotype was detected only a few times. The chain employs TRBV3-1 and TRBJ1-1, with unresolved D. CDR1 and CDR2 (germline): LGHDT, YNNKEL (reference sequence). V shed 0 bases and J shed 2 bases, with 16 bases lying between them. CDR3 length: 17 amino acids. Written as DNA, the CDR3 is TGTGCCAGCAGCCAAGATCTAACCCAGGAGGTCAACACTGAAGCTTTCTTT. Protein sequence: CASSQDLTQEVNTEAFF.

V usage is TRBV7-9 and J usage is TRBJ2-3; D not certain. Germline CDR1 SEHNR, CDR2 FQNEAQ (reference sequence). The germline V and J ends were trimmed by 2 bases and 4 bases, with 16 bases remaining between them. The CDR3 runs to 16 residues. The CDR3 sequence: CASSLILPVGADTQYF. The CDR3 DNA reads as TGTGCCAGCAGCTTAATACTGCCGGTAGGCGCAGATACGCAGTATTTT.

This chain uses TRBV5-1 with TRBJ2-5; TRBD2 might be the D (6 bases). CDR1 is SGHRS, CDR2 YFSETQ, per germline. With 0 bases removed from V and 3 bases from J, the gap between germline ends came to 12 bases. The CDR3 runs 15 residues. The CDR3 loop reads CASSLVGGEEETQYF. The CDR3 nucleotides read TGCGCCAGCAGCTTGGTTGGCGGGGAGGAAGAGACCCAGTACTTC.

The gene calls are TRBV4-2 and TRBJ2-1; 7 positions match TRBD2. Germline V gene sequence: CDR1 LGHNA, CDR2 YNFKEQ. This CDR3 contains 16 residues. V lost 0 bases, J lost 5 bases, and 7 bases stayed unmatched. The CDR3 sequence is CASSQEGTKDDNEQFF. As DNA, the CDR3 is TGTGCCAGCAGCCAAGAGGGGACTAAGGACGACAATGAGCAGTTCTTC.

This clonotype has just a few counts. The genes are TRBV24-1 and TRBJ1-4, with D possibly being TRBD1 (5 bases). The CDR3 has 13 amino acids. V was pared by 5 bases and J by 5 bases, with 8 bases between. Looked up from germline, CDR1 is KGHDR and CDR2 is SFDVKD. In DNA form, the CDR3 reads TGTGCCACCAGTGCGGGGCCAAATGAAAAACTGTTTTTT. It specifies CATSAGPNEKLFF.